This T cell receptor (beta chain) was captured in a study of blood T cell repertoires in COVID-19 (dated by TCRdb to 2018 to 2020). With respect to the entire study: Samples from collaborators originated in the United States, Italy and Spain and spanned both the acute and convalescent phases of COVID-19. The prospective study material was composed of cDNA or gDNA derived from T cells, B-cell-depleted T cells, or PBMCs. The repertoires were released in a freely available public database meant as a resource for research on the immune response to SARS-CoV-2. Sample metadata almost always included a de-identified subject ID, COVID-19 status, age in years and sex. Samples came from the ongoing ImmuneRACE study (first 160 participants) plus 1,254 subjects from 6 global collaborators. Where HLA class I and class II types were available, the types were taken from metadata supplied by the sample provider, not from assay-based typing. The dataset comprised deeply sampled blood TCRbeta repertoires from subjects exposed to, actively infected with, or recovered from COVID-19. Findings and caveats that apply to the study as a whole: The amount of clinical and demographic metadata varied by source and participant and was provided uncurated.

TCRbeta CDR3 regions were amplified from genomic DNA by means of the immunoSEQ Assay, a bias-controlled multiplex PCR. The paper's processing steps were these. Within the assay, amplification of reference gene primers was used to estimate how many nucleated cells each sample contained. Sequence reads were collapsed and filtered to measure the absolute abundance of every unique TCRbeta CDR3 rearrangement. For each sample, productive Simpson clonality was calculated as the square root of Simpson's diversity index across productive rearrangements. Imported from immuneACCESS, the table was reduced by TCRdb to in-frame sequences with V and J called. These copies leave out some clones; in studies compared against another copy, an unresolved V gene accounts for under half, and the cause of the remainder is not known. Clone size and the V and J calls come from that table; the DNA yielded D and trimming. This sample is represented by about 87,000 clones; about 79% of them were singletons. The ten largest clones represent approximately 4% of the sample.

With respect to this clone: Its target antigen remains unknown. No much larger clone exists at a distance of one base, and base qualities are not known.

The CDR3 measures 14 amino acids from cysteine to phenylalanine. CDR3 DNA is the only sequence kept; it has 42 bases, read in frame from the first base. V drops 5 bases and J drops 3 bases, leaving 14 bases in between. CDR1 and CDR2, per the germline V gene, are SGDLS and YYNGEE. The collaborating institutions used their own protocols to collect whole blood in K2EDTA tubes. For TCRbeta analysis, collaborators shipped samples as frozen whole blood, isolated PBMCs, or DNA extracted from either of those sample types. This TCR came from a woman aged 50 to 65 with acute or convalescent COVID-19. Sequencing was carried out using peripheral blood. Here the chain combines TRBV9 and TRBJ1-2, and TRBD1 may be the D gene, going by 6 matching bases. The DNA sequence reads TGTGCCAGCAGAGGGGGGGGCCGTGACTATGGCTACACCTTC. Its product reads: CASRGGGRDYGYTF.